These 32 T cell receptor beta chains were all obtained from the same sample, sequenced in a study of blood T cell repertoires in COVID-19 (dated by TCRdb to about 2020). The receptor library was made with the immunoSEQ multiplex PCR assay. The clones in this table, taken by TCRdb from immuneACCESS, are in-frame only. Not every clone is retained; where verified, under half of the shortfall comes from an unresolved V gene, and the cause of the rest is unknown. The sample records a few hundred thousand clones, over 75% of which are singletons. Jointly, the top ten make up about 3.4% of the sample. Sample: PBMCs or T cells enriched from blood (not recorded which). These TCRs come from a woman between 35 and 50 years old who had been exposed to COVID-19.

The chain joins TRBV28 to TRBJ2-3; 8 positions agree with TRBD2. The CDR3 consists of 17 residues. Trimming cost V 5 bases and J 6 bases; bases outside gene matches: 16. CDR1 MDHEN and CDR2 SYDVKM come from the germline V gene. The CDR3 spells CASSPPGLGSNVDTQYF. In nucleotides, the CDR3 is TGTGCCAGCAGTCCCCCGGGACTAGGCTCAAACGTGGATACGCAGTATTTT.

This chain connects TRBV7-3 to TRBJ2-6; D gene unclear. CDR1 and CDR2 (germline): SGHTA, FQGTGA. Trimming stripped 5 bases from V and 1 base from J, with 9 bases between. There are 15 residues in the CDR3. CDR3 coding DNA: TGTGCCAGCAGCATCGCGGTGTCTGGGGCCAACGTCCTGACTTTC. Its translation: CASSIAVSGANVLTF.

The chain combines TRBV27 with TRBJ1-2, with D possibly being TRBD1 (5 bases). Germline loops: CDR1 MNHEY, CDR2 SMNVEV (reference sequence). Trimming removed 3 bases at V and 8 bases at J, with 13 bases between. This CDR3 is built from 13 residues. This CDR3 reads CASSFSGALGYTF. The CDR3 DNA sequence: TGTGCCAGCAGTTTCAGTGGGGCGTTAGGCTACACCTTC.

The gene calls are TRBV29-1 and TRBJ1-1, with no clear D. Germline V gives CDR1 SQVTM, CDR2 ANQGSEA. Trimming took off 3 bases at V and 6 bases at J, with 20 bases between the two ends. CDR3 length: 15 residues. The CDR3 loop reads CSVDAQATMRAEAFF. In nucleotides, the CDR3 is TGCAGCGTTGACGCCCAGGCGACTATGAGGGCTGAAGCTTTCTTT. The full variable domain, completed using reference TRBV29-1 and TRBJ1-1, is SAVISQKPSRDICQRGTSLTIQCQVDSQVTMMFWYRQQPGQSLTLIATANQGSEATYESGFVIDKFPISRPNLTFSTLTVSNMSPEDSSIYLCSVDAQATMRAEAFFGQGTRLTVV.

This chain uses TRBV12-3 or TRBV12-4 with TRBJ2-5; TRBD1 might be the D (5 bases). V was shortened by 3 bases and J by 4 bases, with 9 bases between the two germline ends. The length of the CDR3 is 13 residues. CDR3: CASSFGRAETQYF. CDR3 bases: TGTGCCAGCAGTTTTGGCAGGGCAGAGACCCAGTACTTC.

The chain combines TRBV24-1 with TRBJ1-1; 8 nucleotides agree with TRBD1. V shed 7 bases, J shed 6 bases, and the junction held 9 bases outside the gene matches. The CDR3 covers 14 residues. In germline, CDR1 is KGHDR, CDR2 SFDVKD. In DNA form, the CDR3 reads TGTGCCACCAGATCAGGGGGCACAGTCGCTGAAGCTTTCTTT. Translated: CATRSGGTVAEAFF.

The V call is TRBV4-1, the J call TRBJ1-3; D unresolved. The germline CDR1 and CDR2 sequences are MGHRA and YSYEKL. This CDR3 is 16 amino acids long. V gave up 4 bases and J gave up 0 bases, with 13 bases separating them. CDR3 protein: CASSRNQEYSGNTIYF. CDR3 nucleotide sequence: TGCGCCAGCAGCCGGAATCAGGAATACTCTGGAAACACCATATATTTT.

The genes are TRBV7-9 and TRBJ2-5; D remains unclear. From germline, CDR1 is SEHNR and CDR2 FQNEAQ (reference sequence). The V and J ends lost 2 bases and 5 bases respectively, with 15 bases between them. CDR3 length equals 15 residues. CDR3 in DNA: TGTGCCAGCAGCTTATCACAGTCCCCTGGGGAGACCCAGTACTTC. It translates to CASSLSQSPGETQYF.

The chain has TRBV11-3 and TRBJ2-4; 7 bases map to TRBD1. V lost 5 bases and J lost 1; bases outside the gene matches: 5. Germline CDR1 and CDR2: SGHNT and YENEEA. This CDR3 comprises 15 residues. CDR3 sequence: CASSPQTGAKNIQYF. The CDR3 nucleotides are TGTGCCAGCAGCCCCCAGACAGGGGCCAAAAACATTCAGTACTTC.

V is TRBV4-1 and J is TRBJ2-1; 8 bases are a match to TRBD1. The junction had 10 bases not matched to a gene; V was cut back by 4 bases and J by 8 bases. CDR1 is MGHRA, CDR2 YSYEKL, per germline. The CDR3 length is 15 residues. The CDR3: CASSPTPGGGDEQFF. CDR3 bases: TGCGCCAGCAGCCCAACCCCAGGGGGCGGCGATGAGCAGTTCTTC.

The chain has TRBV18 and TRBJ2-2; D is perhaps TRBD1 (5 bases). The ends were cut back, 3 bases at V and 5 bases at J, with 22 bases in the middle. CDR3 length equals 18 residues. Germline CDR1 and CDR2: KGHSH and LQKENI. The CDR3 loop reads CASSPYMTDLTGTGELFF. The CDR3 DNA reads TGTGCCAGCTCACCTTACATGACAGACCTAACTGGGACCGGGGAGCTGTTTTTT.

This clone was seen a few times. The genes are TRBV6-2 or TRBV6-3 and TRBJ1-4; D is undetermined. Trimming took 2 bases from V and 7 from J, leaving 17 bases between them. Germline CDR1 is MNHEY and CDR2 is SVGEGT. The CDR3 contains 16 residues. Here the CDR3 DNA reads TGTGCCAGCAGTTACACCCTCAGTGGCCCTAGTGAAAAACTGTTTTTT. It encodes CASSYTLSGPSEKLFF.

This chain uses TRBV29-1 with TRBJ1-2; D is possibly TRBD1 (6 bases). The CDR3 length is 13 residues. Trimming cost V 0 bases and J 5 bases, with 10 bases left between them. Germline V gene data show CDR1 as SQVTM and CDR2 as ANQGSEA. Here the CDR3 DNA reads TGCAGCGTTGAAGATGGGGGGGCGTATGGCTACACCTTC. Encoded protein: CSVEDGGAYGYTF.

The CDR3 nucleotides read TGTGCCAGCAGTTTGCTGCGGGCCACGCAGTATTTT. It encodes CASSLLRATQYF. The V call is TRBV12-3 or TRBV12-4, the J call TRBJ2-3, with D possibly matching TRBD2 (5 bases). The V and J ends lost 3 bases and 9 bases respectively, with 10 bases between them. The CDR3 length is 12 residues.

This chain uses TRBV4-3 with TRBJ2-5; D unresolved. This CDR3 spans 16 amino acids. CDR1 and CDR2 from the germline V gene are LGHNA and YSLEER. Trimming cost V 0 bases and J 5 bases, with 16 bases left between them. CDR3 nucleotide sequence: TGCGCCAGCAGCCAAGATTGGAGTAGTCCACTGGAGACCCAGTACTTC. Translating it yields CASSQDWSSPLETQYF.

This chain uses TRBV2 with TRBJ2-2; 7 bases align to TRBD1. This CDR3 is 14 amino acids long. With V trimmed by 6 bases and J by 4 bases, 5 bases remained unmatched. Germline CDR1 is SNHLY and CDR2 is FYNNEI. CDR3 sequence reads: CASSNRGSTGELFF. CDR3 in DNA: TGTGCCAGCAGCAACAGGGGTAGCACCGGGGAGCTGTTTTTT.

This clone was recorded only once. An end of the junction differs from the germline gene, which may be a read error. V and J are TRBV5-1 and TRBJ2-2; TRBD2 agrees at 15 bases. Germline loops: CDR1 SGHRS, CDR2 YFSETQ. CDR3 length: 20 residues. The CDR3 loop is CASSRNMGLAGGGNTGELFF. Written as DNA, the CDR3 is TGTGCCAGCAGCCGGAACATGGGACTAGCGGGAGGCGGAAACACCGGGGAGCTGTTTTTT.

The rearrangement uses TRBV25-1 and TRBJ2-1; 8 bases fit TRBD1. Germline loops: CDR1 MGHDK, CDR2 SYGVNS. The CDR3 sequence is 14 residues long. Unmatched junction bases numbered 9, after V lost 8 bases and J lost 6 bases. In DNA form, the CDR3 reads TGTGCCAGCGGGTTTAGGACAGGGACCAATGAGCAGTTCTTC. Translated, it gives CASGFRTGTNEQFF.

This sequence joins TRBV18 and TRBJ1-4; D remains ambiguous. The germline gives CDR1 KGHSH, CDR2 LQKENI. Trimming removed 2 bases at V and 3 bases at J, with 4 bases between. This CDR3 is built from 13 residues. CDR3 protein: CASSPEPNEKLFF. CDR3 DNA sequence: TGTGCCAGCTCACCAGAGCCTAATGAAAAACTGTTTTTT.

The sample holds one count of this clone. The CDR3: CASSLGISSTDTQYF. The CDR3 nucleotides are TGTGCCAGCAGCTTGGGCATCTCTAGCACAGATACGCAGTATTTT. The genes are TRBV7-9 and TRBJ2-3; no definite D call. Germline CDR1 and CDR2: SEHNR and FQNEAQ (reference sequence). The CDR3 loop spans 15 amino acids. V gave up 3 bases and J gave up 0 bases, with 10 bases separating them.

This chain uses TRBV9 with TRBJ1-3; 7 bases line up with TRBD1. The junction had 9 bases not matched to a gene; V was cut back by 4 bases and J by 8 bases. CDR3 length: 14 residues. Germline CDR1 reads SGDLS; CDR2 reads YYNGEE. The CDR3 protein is CASSPDRAGDTIYF. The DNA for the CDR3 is TGTGCCAGCAGCCCAGACAGGGCTGGGGACACCATATATTTT.

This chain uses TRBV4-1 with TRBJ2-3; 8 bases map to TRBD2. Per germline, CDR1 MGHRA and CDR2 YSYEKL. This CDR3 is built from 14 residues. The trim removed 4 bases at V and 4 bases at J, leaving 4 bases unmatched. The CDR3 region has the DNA TGCGCCAGCAGCCTCGCGGGGGGCCCAGATACGCAGTATTTT. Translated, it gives CASSLAGGPDTQYF.

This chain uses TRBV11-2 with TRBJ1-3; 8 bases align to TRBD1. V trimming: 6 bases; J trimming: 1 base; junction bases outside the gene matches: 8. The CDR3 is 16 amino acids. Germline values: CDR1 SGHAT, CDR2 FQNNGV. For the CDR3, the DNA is TGTGCCAGCAGGACGACAGGGGTGGTTTCTGGAAACACCATATATTTT. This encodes CASRTTGVVSGNTIYF.

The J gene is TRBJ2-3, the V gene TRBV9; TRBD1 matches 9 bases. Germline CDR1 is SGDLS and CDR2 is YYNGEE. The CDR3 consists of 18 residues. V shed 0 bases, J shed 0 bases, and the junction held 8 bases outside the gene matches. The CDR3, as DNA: TGTGCCAGCAGCGTAGATGTGACAGGGGGGATGAGCACAGATACGCAGTATTTT. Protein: CASSVDVTGGMSTDTQYF.

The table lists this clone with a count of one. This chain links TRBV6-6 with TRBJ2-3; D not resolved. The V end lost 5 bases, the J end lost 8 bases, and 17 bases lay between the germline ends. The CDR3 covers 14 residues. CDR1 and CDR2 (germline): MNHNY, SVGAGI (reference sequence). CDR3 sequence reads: CASSAPEREVTQYF. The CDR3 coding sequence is TGTGCCAGCAGTGCCCCGGAACGCGAGGTTACGCAGTATTTT.

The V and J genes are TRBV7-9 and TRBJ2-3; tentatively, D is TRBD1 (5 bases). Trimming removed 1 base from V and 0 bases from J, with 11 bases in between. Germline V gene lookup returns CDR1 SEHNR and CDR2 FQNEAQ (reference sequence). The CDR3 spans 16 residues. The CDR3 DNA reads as TGTGCCAGCAGCTTAGGACAGACACTTAGCACAGATACGCAGTATTTT. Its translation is CASSLGQTLSTDTQYF. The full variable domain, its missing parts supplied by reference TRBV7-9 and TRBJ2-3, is DTGVSQNPRHKITKRGQNVTFRCDPISEHNRLYWYRQTLGQGPEFLTYFQNEAQLEKSRLLSDRFSAERPKGSFSTLEIQRTEQGDSAMYLCASSLGQTLSTDTQYFGPGTRLTVL.

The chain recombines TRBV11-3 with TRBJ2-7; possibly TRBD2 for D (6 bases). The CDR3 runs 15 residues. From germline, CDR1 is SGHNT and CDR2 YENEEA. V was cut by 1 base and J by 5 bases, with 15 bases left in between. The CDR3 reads CASSLGGGGFDEQYV. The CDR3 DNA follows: TGTGCCAGCAGCTTAGGGGGAGGCGGATTCGACGAGCAGTACGTC.

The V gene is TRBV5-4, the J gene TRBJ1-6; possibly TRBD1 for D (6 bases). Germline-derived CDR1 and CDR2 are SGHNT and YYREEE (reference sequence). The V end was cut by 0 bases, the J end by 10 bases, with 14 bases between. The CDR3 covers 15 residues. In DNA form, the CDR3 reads TGTGCCAGCAGCTTGGCAGGGGTTTATGGCTCACCCCTCCACTTT. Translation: CASSLAGVYGSPLHF. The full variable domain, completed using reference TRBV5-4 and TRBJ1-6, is ETGVTQSPTHLIKTRGQQVTLRCSSQSGHNTVSWYQQALGQGPQFIFQYYREEENGRGNFPPRFSGLQFPNYSSELNVNALELDDSALYLCASSLAGVYGSPLHFGNGTRLTVT.

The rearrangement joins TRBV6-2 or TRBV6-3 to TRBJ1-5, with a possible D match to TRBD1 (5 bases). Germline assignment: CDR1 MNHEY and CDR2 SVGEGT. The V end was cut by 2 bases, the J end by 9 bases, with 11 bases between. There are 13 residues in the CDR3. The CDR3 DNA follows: TGTGCCAGCAGTTACCAGGGCGGGACGCCCCAGCATTTT. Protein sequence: CASSYQGGTPQHF.

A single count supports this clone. The CDR3 loop is CASSPGQGETQYF. In DNA form, the CDR3 reads TGTGCCAGCAGCCCCGGACAGGGAGAGACCCAGTACTTC. This chain joins TRBV28 and TRBJ2-5, with 8 nucleotides matching TRBD1. Germline V gene lookup returns CDR1 MDHEN and CDR2 SYDVKM. V shed 6 bases and J 4 bases; nucleotides not matched to a gene: 4. The CDR3 sequence is 13 residues long.

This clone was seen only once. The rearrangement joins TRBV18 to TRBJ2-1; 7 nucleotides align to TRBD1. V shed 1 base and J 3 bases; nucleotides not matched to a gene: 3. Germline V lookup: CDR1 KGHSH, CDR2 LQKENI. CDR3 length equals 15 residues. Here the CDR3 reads CASSPRTGGYNEQFF. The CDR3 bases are TGTGCCAGCTCACCACGGACAGGCGGCTACAATGAGCAGTTCTTC.

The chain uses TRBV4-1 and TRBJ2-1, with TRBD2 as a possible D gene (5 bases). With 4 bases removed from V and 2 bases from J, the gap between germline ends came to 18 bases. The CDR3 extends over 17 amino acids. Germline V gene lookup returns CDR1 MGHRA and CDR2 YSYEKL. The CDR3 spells CASSPRPGTDTYNEQFF. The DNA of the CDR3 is TGCGCCAGCAGCCCTCGACCGGGAACCGATACCTACAATGAGCAGTTCTTC.